This T cell receptor beta chain was identified during a study of cytomegalovirus exposure and HLA in healthy donors listed by TCRdb under 2017. With respect to the entire study: According to a later analysis, one platform produced both the approximately 110 validation repertoires and the roughly 650 repertoires of the first cohort. The study combined high-throughput TCR immunosequencing, statistical association of individual TCRs with disease status, and machine learning to predict cytomegalovirus infection status. The study aimed to test whether signatures of past pathogen exposure could be identified by cataloging public T cell receptors. Besides the first cohort of more than 650 subjects, a separate validation cohort made up of over a hundred different subjects was used. The paper as a whole reports these results and caveats: The study listed over 150 TCR beta chains as associated with cytomegalovirus. The classifier was reported to diagnose cytomegalovirus status with high specificity and sensitivity in both the original and validation cohorts. The authors suggested that the approach could potentially be extended to other disease states and immunological phenotypes. While some public TCRs were present in many individuals, most TCR sequences turned up only very rarely across donors. The validation cohort had no HLA typing available for a later analysis, so co-occurrence within that cohort was assessed over all 130 or so repertoires. Three of the identified cytomegalovirus-associated TCR beta chains were confirmed in vitro to be specific for cytomegalovirus antigens. A later analysis found that TCRs clustered in the first cohort also tended to co-occur in the 95 to 150 validation repertoires, with approximately 93% of cluster scores above 0.

The library was made by the immunoSEQ multiplex PCR assay. The original pipeline was this. A statistical classification framework was built to diagnose cytomegalovirus status from the catalog of TCR beta chain sequences. What TCRdb holds here is the immuneACCESS table cut down to in-frame rearrangements. Part of the clones is not present; checked against another copy, under half of the missing clones reflect an unresolved V gene, and the others are unexplained. V and J calls and clone size follow that table, whereas D and trimming were derived from the DNA. The sample has around 240,000 clones on record, 85% to 90% of them singletons. The ten largest make up 0.37% of the sample. Including the terminal cysteine and phenylalanine, the CDR3 comprises 14 residues. Of the read, only the CDR3 DNA is kept; its 42 bases are in frame from base 1. Trimming costs V 3 bases and J 3 bases, and their ends lie 11 bases apart. Per the germline V gene (reference sequence), LNHNV is the CDR1 and YYDKDF is the CDR2.

As to this clone: Its target antigen remains unknown. Base qualities are not provided; no much larger clone lies one nucleotide away.

Separate from the approximately 700-subject first cohort, the validation cohort of 95 to 150 subjects was the group to which the donors belonged. The TCR sequence derives from a woman between 18 and 29 years old in good health and CMV-seronegative. The rearranged chain carries TRBV15 and TRBJ1-1; there is no confident call for the D gene. Sequencing used PBMCs. The sequenced DNA: TGTGCCACCAGCAGCCCCGGACTCTACACTGAAGCTTTCTTT. This sequence encodes CATSSPGLYTEAFF.